The 6 T cell receptor beta chains presented below share a single source sample, sequenced in a study of T cells in Graves' hyperthyroidism and ophthalmopathy. The CDR3 regions of TCR beta were amplified from RNA transcripts. The TCR CDR3 was amplified in a first-round RT-PCR using the HTBI primer set. TCRdb itself ran the multiplex PCR reads through MiXCR, one entry per CDR3 protein. The sample consists of roughly 250,000 distinct CDR3 sequences, roughly 20% of them appearing once. The specimen was blood. The receptors originated from a man aged 25 to 40 with Graves' ophthalmopathy.

For this clonotype: Possible read error: a much larger clone is one base away. The rearrangement links TRBV30 to TRBJ1-5; D not resolved. CDR1 is GTSNPN and CDR2 is SVGIG in the germline V gene (reference sequence). This CDR3 comprises 14 residues. CDR3 sequence (DNA): TGTGCCCGGAGAAGTGTGGGTAGCAATCAGCCCCAGCATTTT. Protein: CARRSVGSNQPQHF.

This clonotype appeared many times. The chain combines TRBV3-1 with TRBJ2-6; 8 bases match TRBD1. This CDR3 is 16 amino acids long. The V gene's germline CDR1 is LGHDT and CDR2 YNNKEL (reference sequence). Trimming at V came to 1 base and at J to 1 base, leaving 0 bases not matched to a gene. CDR3 in DNA: TGTGCCAGCAGCCAAGGACAGGGGTCTGGGGCCAACGTCCTGACTTTC. Its translation: CASSQGQGSGANVLTF.

The sample holds many counts of this clonotype. J is TRBJ2-5 and V is TRBV3-1; the match to TRBD2 covers 9 bases. CDR1 is LGHDT, CDR2 YNNKEL, per germline (reference sequence). V dropped 1 base and J dropped 5; count of bases not matched to a gene: 11. This CDR3 is 17 amino acids long. The CDR3 sequence: CASSQGSSGTPRETQYF. The CDR3 nucleotides read TGTGCCAGCAGCCAAGGTTCTAGCGGGACCCCCCGTGAGACCCAGTACTTC.

The chain links TRBV6-6 to TRBJ2-7, with 7 bases identical to TRBD2. The V gene end was trimmed by 2 bases and the J gene end by 0 bases; junction bases not matched to a gene: 4. CDR1 MNHNY and CDR2 SVGAGI come from the germline V gene (reference sequence). The CDR3 spans 15 residues. CDR3 amino acids: CASSYPGGSSYEQYF. In DNA, the CDR3 is TGTGCCAGCAGTTACCCGGGCGGGAGCTCCTACGAGCAGTACTTC.

The V and J genes are TRBV6-1 and TRBJ2-2; 9 nucleotides match TRBD2. CDR3 size: 18 residues. V was clipped by 3 bases and J by 6 bases; unmatched bases: 14. CDR1 MNHNS and CDR2 SASEGT come from the germline V gene. The CDR3 is CASSDGRRAGGLAGELFF. As DNA, the CDR3 is TGTGCCAGCAGTGATGGGCGTCGTGCGGGAGGGTTAGCCGGGGAGCTGTTTTTT.

In its sample, this clonotype was seen many times. This chain links TRBV30 with TRBJ2-7; 9 nucleotides line up with TRBD1. Germline-derived CDR1 and CDR2 are GTSNPN and SVGIG (reference sequence). V gave up 0 bases and J gave up 3 bases; unmatched junction bases: 12. This CDR3 spans 17 amino acids. In DNA, the CDR3 is TGTGCCTGGAGTGTACATTGGGGACAGGGCCCGCACTACGAGCAGTACTTC. Its translation is CAWSVHWGQGPHYEQYF.